One sample yielded the 12 T cell receptor beta chains listed below, sequenced in a study of spatial heterogeneity in lung cancer. Whole-study findings and limits: Tumoral mutation counts were tracked by counts of expanded intratumoral alpha and beta TCRs.

Antigens for these TCRs are unknown. Specified time point: sample taken at primary tumor resection. One entry per CDR3 protein results from TCRdb running MiXCR on the 5' RACE reads. This table has about 7,900 distinct CDR3 sequences, roughly 7% appearing once. The sample in question was lung tumor tissue, obtained at surgery. Receptor source: a female donor with early-stage non-small cell lung cancer.

At least ten counts were recorded for this clonotype. This beta chain represents an off-target read in a library built for alpha chains; its size is of limited meaning. The gene calls are TRBV27 and TRBJ2-7; D is undetermined. Germline assignment: CDR1 MNHEY and CDR2 SMNVEV (reference sequence). Trimming shortened V by 6 bases and J by 0 bases, and 18 bases separated the two germline ends. The CDR3 is 16 residues long. The CDR3 region is CASSPLGEGNSYEQYF. CDR3 DNA sequence: TGTGCCAGCAGCCCACTCGGAGAAGGCAACTCCTACGAGCAGTACTTC.

This clonotype appeared many times. This beta chain is off target for a library built for alpha chains, so its abundance means little. This sequence joins TRBV28 and TRBJ1-5, with D maybe TRBD1 (5 bases). This CDR3 is 14 amino acids long. Trimming removed 6 bases from V and 0 bases from J, with 9 bases in between. CDR1 and CDR2 (germline): MDHEN, SYDVKM. The CDR3 is CASSWGGSNQPQHF. As DNA, the CDR3 is TGTGCCAGCAGCTGGGGGGGTAGCAATCAGCCCCAGCATTTT. The full variable domain, with the rest looked up from reference TRBV28 and TRBJ1-5, is DVKVTQSSRYLVKRTGEKVFLECVQDMDHENMFWYRQDPGLGLRLIYFSYDVKMKEKGDIPEGYSVSREKKERFSLILESASTNQTSMYLCASSWGGSNQPQHFGDGTRLSIL.

This clonotype is labeled as medium-sized. With the library built for alpha chains, this beta chain is off target and its frequency is not meaningful. The chain links TRBV5-4 to TRBJ2-7, with 7 bases aligning to TRBD1. The CDR3 loop spans 15 amino acids. The germline V gene has CDR1 SGHNT and CDR2 YYREEE (reference sequence). V was clipped by 0 bases and J by 4 bases; unmatched bases: 7. The DNA of the CDR3 is TGTGCCAGCAGCTTGGAGGGACAGATTGGGTACGAGCAGTACTTC. Protein sequence: CASSLEGQIGYEQYF.

This clonotype rates as medium-sized. This beta chain represents an off-target read in a library built for alpha chains; its size is of limited meaning. V and J are TRBV20-1 and TRBJ2-7, with D maybe TRBD2 (6 bases). The ends were cut back, 5 bases at V and 7 bases at J, with 18 bases in the middle. CDR1 and CDR2 from the germline V gene are DFQATT and SNEGSKA (reference sequence). This CDR3 has 13 amino acids. CDR3 amino acids: CSALSGRIEEQYF. The DNA for the CDR3 is TGCAGTGCTCTCAGTGGGAGGATAGAAGAGCAGTACTTC.

This clonotype was seen at least ten times. The library was designed around alpha chains, so this beta chain is a stray read whose abundance carries little weight. The gene calls are TRBV12-3 or TRBV12-4 and TRBJ2-3, with 9 bases aligning to TRBD1. Trimming at V came to 3 bases and at J to 4 bases, leaving 8 bases not matched to a gene. The CDR3 spans 16 residues. CDR3 region: CASSLAPGQGPDTQYF. The CDR3 DNA follows: TGTGCCAGCAGTTTGGCACCGGGACAGGGTCCAGATACGCAGTATTTT.

The sample holds many counts of this clonotype. This beta chain slipped into a library made for alpha chains as a stray read, so its size is not meaningful. The V and J genes are TRBV7-9 and TRBJ2-2, with D perhaps TRBD1 or TRBD2 (6 bases each). Deletions cut 7 bases from V and 7 bases from J, with 13 bases between. Germline-derived CDR1 and CDR2 are SEHNR and FQNEAQ (reference sequence). This CDR3 is 13 amino acids long. The CDR3 region is CASNWGAGGELFF. The CDR3, as DNA: TGTGCCAGCAACTGGGGGGCCGGCGGGGAGCTGTTTTTT.

By proportion, this clonotype is medium-sized. With the library built for alpha chains, this beta chain is off target and its frequency is not meaningful. The CDR3 loop reads CASSQGRGNQPQHF. The CDR3, as DNA: TGTGCCAGCAGTCAGGGGAGGGGAAATCAGCCCCAGCATTTT. The chain carries TRBV27 and TRBJ1-5; D is perhaps TRBD1 (6 bases). Germline lookup yields CDR1 MNHEY and CDR2 SMNVEV (reference sequence). This CDR3 contains 14 residues. Trimming took off 5 bases at V and 4 bases at J, with 12 bases between the two ends.

This clonotype was seen many times. This beta chain represents an off-target read in a library built for alpha chains; its size is of limited meaning. CDR3 nucleotide sequence: TGTGCCAGCAGTTACGCCAGGGACGAGCAGTACTTC. This codes for CASSYARDEQYF. J is TRBJ2-7 and V is TRBV6-6; D possibly corresponds to TRBD1 (5 bases). Trimming shortened V by 2 bases and J by 5 bases, and 7 bases separated the two germline ends. The germline gives CDR1 MNHNY, CDR2 SVGAGI (reference sequence). CDR3 length equals 12 residues.

On this clonotype: The library was prepared for alpha chains; this beta chain is a stray read, so its frequency means little. The CDR3 nucleotides read TGTGCCAGCAGCCCCGACGCCACTGAAGCTTTCTTT. Its protein product is CASSPDATEAFF. V usage is TRBV4-2 and J usage is TRBJ1-1; D is uncertain. This CDR3 has 12 residues. The ends were cut back, 4 bases at V and 4 bases at J, with 7 bases in the middle. Germline CDR1 reads LGHNA; CDR2 reads YNFKEQ.

In this sample, this clonotype turned up many times. A library prepared for alpha chains yielded this beta chain as an off-target read; its size is of little meaning. The V and J genes are TRBV18 and TRBJ2-7; maybe TRBD1 (5 bases). V was trimmed by 0 bases and J by 8 bases, leaving 11 bases between them. Germline V gene lookup returns CDR1 KGHSH and CDR2 LQKENI. This CDR3 has 13 residues. The CDR3 DNA reads as TGTGCCAGCTCACCACCGGTCAGGGAAAAGCAGTACTTC. Translated, it gives CASSPPVREKQYF. The entire variable domain, with the rest obtained from reference TRBV18 and TRBJ2-7, is as follows: NAGVMQNPRHLVRRRGQEARLRCSPMKGHSHVYWYRQLPEEGLKFMVYLQKENIIDESGMPKERFSAEFPKEGPSILRIQQVVRGDSAAYFCASSPPVREKQYFGPGTRLTVT.

With regard to this clonotype: This beta chain is off target for a library built for alpha chains, so its abundance means little. The rearrangement joins TRBV11-2 to TRBJ2-3; TRBD2 might be the D (6 bases). Germline loops: CDR1 SGHAT, CDR2 FQNNGV. The CDR3 runs to 15 residues. Trimming removed 1 base from V and 6 bases from J, with 14 bases in between. CDR3 sequence (DNA): TGTGCCAGCAGCTTAGGTCCGGGGGAATCGGATACGCAGTATTTT. Encoded protein: CASSLGPGESDTQYF.

This clonotype was counted at least ten times. Since it is a stray read in a library aimed at alpha chains, this beta chain has a size that is not meaningful. The genes are TRBV11-3 and TRBJ2-2, with 9 positions matching TRBD2. The junction had 11 bases not matched to a gene; V was cut back by 5 bases and J by 7 bases. The CDR3 contains 16 residues. CDR1 SGHNT and CDR2 YENEEA come from the germline V gene. CDR3 sequence: CASSPGIAGVGGELFF. The CDR3 nucleotides are TGTGCCAGCAGCCCCGGGATAGCGGGAGTTGGCGGGGAGCTGTTTTTT. Combining the CDR3 with reference TRBV11-3 and TRBJ2-2 gives the whole variable domain EAGVVQSPRYKIIEKKQPVAFWCNPISGHNTLYWYLQNLGQGPELLIRYENEEAVDDSQLPKDRFSAERLKGVDSTLKIQPAELGDSAVYLCASSPGIAGVGGELFFGEGSRLTVL.